These 8 T cell receptor beta chains share one sample of origin, sequenced in a study of sequential checkpoint blockade in melanoma. TCRdb keeps only in-frame clones here, not all; method: immunoSEQ multiplex PCR. The table has roughly 3,500 clones, roughly 24% seen once. Specified treatment: randomized to nivolumab then ipilimumab (arm A) or the reverse (arm B). The sample in question was tumor tissue (inferred from file names), obtained from a patient given nivolumab and ipilimumab in sequence. Every receptor here comes from a human donor with melanoma.

This clone was seen only a few times. The V call is TRBV28, the J call TRBJ2-7; no clear D. The CDR3 runs to 12 residues. V was shortened by 5 bases and J by 5 bases, with 10 bases between the two germline ends. From germline, CDR1 is MDHEN and CDR2 SYDVKM. The CDR3 protein is CASSPGIHEQYF. The CDR3 nucleotides are TGTGCCAGCAGTCCAGGAATCCACGAGCAGTACTTC.

The table lists this clone with a few counts. The chain recombines TRBV11-3 with TRBJ2-7; 7 bases map to TRBD1. The CDR3 covers 14 residues. CDR1 is SGHNT and CDR2 is YENEEA in the germline V gene. Unmatched junction bases numbered 6, after V lost 3 bases and J lost 4 bases. The CDR3 coding sequence is TGTGCCAGCAGCTTTCGGACAGGATCTTACGAGCAGTACTTC. This sequence encodes CASSFRTGSYEQYF.

This chain joins TRBV6-8 and TRBJ2-1; 7 bases agree with TRBD1. V lost 2 bases and J lost 3; bases outside the gene matches: 4. The germline V gene has CDR1 MNHGY and CDR2 SAAAGT. This CDR3 contains 15 residues. The DNA of the CDR3 is TGTGCCAGCAGTTACGCTGGGACAGTCTACAATGAGCAGTTCTTC. Translated: CASSYAGTVYNEQFF.

This clone occurred a few times. CDR3 DNA: TGTGCCAGCAGCGAGGACTGGCCCAATGAGCAGTTCTTC. This codes for CASSEDWPNEQFF. This chain links TRBV9 with TRBJ2-1, with D perhaps TRBD2 (5 bases). This CDR3 contains 13 residues. Germline V gives CDR1 SGDLS, CDR2 YYNGEE. The V gene lost 3 bases and the J gene lost 6 bases, with 10 bases spanning the gap.

This clone was observed many times. The chain is built from TRBV11-3 and TRBJ1-2, with D unclear. Germline V CDR1 and CDR2: SGHNT, YENEEA. CDR3 length: 14 amino acids. Between the trimmed V and J ends, which lost 5 bases and 2 bases, there was a span of 12 bases. The CDR3 protein is CASSPGFGNYGYTF. The CDR3 DNA reads as TGTGCCAGCAGCCCGGGGTTCGGGAACTATGGCTACACCTTC.

This clone has just a few counts. This sequence joins TRBV6-1 and TRBJ1-5; D gene unclear. CDR3 length equals 12 residues. The V gene lost 0 bases and the J gene lost 7 bases, with 4 bases spanning the gap. The V gene's germline CDR1 is MNHNS and CDR2 SASEGT. The CDR3 DNA is TGTGCCAGCAGTGAAGCAGAACAGCCCCAGCATTTT. Translated, it gives CASSEAEQPQHF.

This clone has just a few counts. The chain joins TRBV6-8 to TRBJ1-1, with D unclear. This CDR3 spans 13 amino acids. Trimming took 5 bases from V and 4 from J, leaving 11 bases between them. Germline CDR1 reads MNHGY; CDR2 reads SAAAGT. The CDR3 is CASSAQASTEAFF. CDR3 sequence (DNA): TGTGCCAGCAGTGCTCAAGCATCCACTGAAGCTTTCTTT.

This clone is medium-sized. This chain connects TRBV11-3 to TRBJ2-7; 8 nucleotides agree with TRBD2. CDR1 is SGHNT, CDR2 YENEEA, per germline. V was pared by 5 bases and J by 2 bases, with 11 bases of the junction left unmatched. The CDR3 covers 16 residues. CDR3 residues: CASSQGASGWTYEQYF. DNA for the CDR3: TGTGCCAGCAGCCAAGGGGCTAGCGGGTGGACCTACGAGCAGTACTTC. The entire variable domain, with the rest obtained from reference TRBV11-3 and TRBJ2-7, is as follows: EAGVVQSPRYKIIEKKQPVAFWCNPISGHNTLYWYLQNLGQGPELLIRYENEEAVDDSQLPKDRFSAERLKGVDSTLKIQPAELGDSAVYLCASSQGASGWTYEQYFGPGTRLTVT.